Listed below are T cell receptor beta chains from one sample, sequenced in a study of T-cell reconstitution after alpha-beta-depleted transplantation in children. TCRdb reprocessed the PCR reads with MiXCR, giving one entry per CDR3 protein. The data show about 170,000 distinct CDR3 sequences, with over 8.5% seen just once and about 13% held by the top ten. Sequenced material: PBMCs, taken before TCRalphabeta/CD19-depleted stem cell transplant. Every receptor here comes from a boy younger than 10 with acute myeloid leukemia, due to receive a stem cell transplant. Each CDR3 is given with its conserved first and last residue. D genes are given only for firm matches. Clone size is stated in some rows and not others, as once, few, many or a class when expanded.

abundance	v_gene	len	d_gene	j_gene	CDR3aa	CDR3nt
many	TRBV20-1	13	NA	TRBJ1-2	CSASGGVVYGYTF	TGCAGTGCTAGTGGGGGAGTCGTCTATGGCTACACCTTC
many	TRBV10-2	17	NA	TRBJ2-2	CASSESKYMANTGELFF	TGCGCCAGCAGTGAGTCCAAGTATATGGCGAACACCGGGGAGCTGTTTTTT
many	TRBV29-1	11	NA	TRBJ1-1	CSVEGGTEAFF	TGCAGCGTTGAAGGCGGCACTGAAGCTTTCTTT
few	TRBV29-1	10	NA	TRBJ2-5	CSVEQETQYF	TGCAGCGTTGAGCAAGAGACCCAGTACTTC
many	TRBV20-1	16	NA	TRBJ1-5	CSARDGRFLSNQPQHF	TGCAGTGCTAGAGATGGTCGGTTTTTGAGCAATCAGCCCCAGCATTTT
many	TRBV5-1	17	TRBD2	TRBJ2-3	CASSIWQGLAGTDTQYF	TGCGCCAGCAGCATATGGCAAGGACTAGCGGGCACAGATACGCAGTATTTT
NA	TRBV20-1	15	NA	TRBJ2-2	CSARPDWGDSGELFF	TGCAGTGCTAGACCCGACTGGGGGGATTCCGGGGAGCTGTTTTTT
many	TRBV28	16	TRBD1	TRBJ1-5	CASSNDRGQPNQPQHF	TGTGCCAGCAGTAACGACAGGGGGCAACCCAATCAGCCCCAGCATTTT
many	TRBV28	14	NA	TRBJ1-4	CASSPPLNNEKLFF	TGTGCCAGCAGCCCCCCTTTAAATAATGAAAAACTGTTTTTT
many	TRBV12-3/TRBV12-4	13	NA	TRBJ1-2	CASRGGAVHGYTF	TGTGCCAGCAGGGGGGGGGCCGTACATGGCTACACCTTC
many	TRBV5-1	15	NA	TRBJ2-3	CASSLRLASTDTQYF	TGCGCCAGCAGCCTTCGGCTAGCTAGCACAGATACGCAGTATTTT
NA	TRBV19	14	NA	TRBJ2-7	CASRPSSSSHEQYF	TGTGCCAGTAGGCCTAGTAGTTCGTCCCACGAGCAGTACTTC
many	TRBV5-5	15	TRBD1	TRBJ1-2	CASGTGSPINYGYTF	TGTGCCAGCGGGACAGGCTCACCTATTAACTATGGCTACACCTTC
many	TRBV20-1	12	NA	TRBJ2-3	CSAKVSTDTQYF	TGCAGTGCAAAAGTTAGCACAGATACGCAGTATTTT
many	TRBV7-6	15	NA	TRBJ1-2	CASSAELTGGNGYTF	TGTGCCAGCAGCGCCGAATTGACAGGCGGAAATGGCTACACCTTC
many	TRBV5-5	14	NA	TRBJ2-7	CASSLELASYEQYF	TGTGCCAGCAGCTTGGAACTGGCTTCCTACGAGCAGTACTTC
many	TRBV2	14	NA	TRBJ2-7	CASREPGLYYEQYF	TGTGCCAGCAGAGAACCGGGACTGTACTATGAGCAGTACTTC
many	TRBV28	13	NA	TRBJ1-1	CASSLSADTEAFF	TGTGCCAGCAGTCTCAGCGCGGACACTGAAGCTTTCTTT
many	TRBV20-1	14	NA	TRBJ1-1	CSASLRALNTEAFF	TGCAGTGCTTCACTCAGGGCTTTGAACACTGAAGCTTTCTTT
many	TRBV5-1	16	TRBD2	TRBJ2-5	CASSTPGLAGVETQYF	TGCGCCAGCAGCACGCCGGGACTAGCGGGGGTCGAGACCCAGTACTTC
many	TRBV5-1	13	NA	TRBJ2-7	CASNQNGGYEQYF	TGCGCCAGCAACCAAAACGGTGGTTACGAGCAGTACTTC
many	TRBV28	17	TRBD2	TRBJ2-1	CASRELAGGGFQGEQFF	TGTGCCAGCAGAGAACTAGCGGGAGGGGGGTTTCAGGGTGAGCAGTTCTTC
many	TRBV12-3/TRBV12-4	13	TRBD2	TRBJ2-7	CASRPSGGYEQYF	TGTGCCAGCAGACCCTCGGGAGGATACGAGCAGTACTTC
many	TRBV24-1	11	NA	TRBJ2-1	CATSVVNEQFF	TGTGCCACCAGTGTGGTGAATGAGCAGTTCTTC
many	TRBV11-1	19	TRBD2	TRBJ2-3	CASSPTLTLAGPSTDTQYF	TGTGCCAGCAGCCCTACGCTGACACTAGCGGGGCCGTCCACAGATACGCAGTATTTT
many	TRBV29-1	14	TRBD2	TRBJ2-7	CSVSLIGEGNEQYF	TGCAGCGTTAGTCTTATTGGGGAGGGCAACGAGCAGTACTTC
many	TRBV5-1	13	NA	TRBJ2-1	CASSFHYGNEQFF	TGCGCCAGCAGCTTCCACTACGGCAATGAGCAGTTCTTC
many	TRBV4-1	15	NA	TRBJ2-5	CASSQEGLDGGTQYF	TGCGCCAGCAGCCAAGAAGGGCTGGATGGGGGGACCCAGTACTTC
many	TRBV12-3/TRBV12-4	12	NA	TRBJ1-1	CASRRMNTEAFF	TGTGCCAGCCGACGGATGAACACTGAAGCTTTCTTT
many	TRBV4-1	17	NA	TRBJ2-6	CASSQDPRTVGANVLTF	TGCGCCAGCAGCCAAGACCCAAGGACAGTTGGGGCCAACGTCCTGACTTTC
many	TRBV7-9	15	NA	TRBJ2-2	CASSLGGVNTGELFF	TGTGCCAGCAGCTTAGGAGGGGTTAACACCGGGGAGCTGTTTTTT
many	TRBV27	15	TRBD1	TRBJ1-2	CASSPGQGRNYGYTF	TGTGCCAGCAGTCCCGGACAGGGGAGGAACTATGGCTACACCTTC
many	TRBV7-2	13	TRBD1	TRBJ2-7	CASSLSGGYEQYF	TGTGCCAGCAGCTTATCAGGGGGCTACGAGCAGTACTTC
many	TRBV20-1	13	TRBD1	TRBJ1-4	CSAPGTGGEKLFF	TGCAGTGCTCCTGGGACAGGGGGGGAAAAACTGTTTTTT
many	TRBV20-1	13	TRBD2	TRBJ2-7	CSAMGLAGTTLYF	TGCAGTGCTATGGGACTAGCGGGGACCACTCTGTACTTC
many	TRBV7-3	13	NA	TRBJ2-7	CASSLGAFGEQYF	TGTGCCAGCAGCTTGGGTGCGTTCGGCGAGCAGTACTTC
many	TRBV5-1	14	TRBD2	TRBJ2-1	CASSAGGAPNEQFF	TGCGCCAGCAGCGCCGGGGGGGCCCCAAATGAGCAGTTCTTC
many	TRBV7-2	16	TRBD1	TRBJ1-5	CASSYATGGTDQPQHF	TGTGCCAGCAGCTATGCCACAGGGGGCACGGACCAGCCCCAGCATTTT
many	TRBV7-2	14	NA	TRBJ2-5	CASSLARRQETQYF	TGTGCCAGCAGCTTAGCTCGGCGCCAAGAGACCCAGTACTTC
many	TRBV6-5	13	TRBD1	TRBJ1-6	CASSWTGDSPLHF	TGTGCCAGCAGTTGGACAGGGGATTCACCCCTCCACTTT
many	TRBV7-2	10	NA	TRBJ2-1	CASPRNEQFF	TGTGCCAGCCCCCGGAATGAGCAGTTCTTC
many	TRBV10-3	14	NA	TRBJ2-3	CAISEAGSTDTQYF	TGTGCCATCAGTGAGGCGGGATCAACAGATACGCAGTATTTT
few	TRBV18	15	TRBD1	TRBJ1-1	CASSQRTGAHTEAFF	TGTGCCAGCTCACAAAGGACAGGGGCCCACACTGAAGCTTTCTTT
many	TRBV5-1	13	NA	TRBJ1-2	CASSLAGSNGYTF	TGCGCCAGCAGCTTGGCGGGCTCGAATGGCTACACCTTC
NA	TRBV7-2	13	NA	TRBJ1-4	CASGRGQDEKLFF	TGTGCCAGTGGGAGAGGGCAAGATGAAAAACTGTTTTTT
many	TRBV29-1	12	NA	TRBJ2-3	CSVGALFGTQYF	TGCAGCGTTGGAGCACTATTTGGTACGCAGTATTTT
many	TRBV19	14	NA	TRBJ2-7	CASTPRGRAYEQYF	TGTGCCAGTACCCCAAGGGGCAGAGCCTACGAGCAGTACTTC
many	TRBV5-1	14	TRBD2	TRBJ2-1	CASTWGGAYNEQFF	TGCGCCAGTACATGGGGGGGGGCCTACAATGAGCAGTTCTTC
many	TRBV3-1	16	NA	TRBJ1-3	CASSSQFSHSGNTIYF	TGTGCCAGCAGCTCGCAGTTCTCGCACTCTGGAAACACCATATATTTT
many	TRBV5-1	18	NA	TRBJ1-2	CASSGRRDVSRFNYGYTF	TGCGCCAGCAGCGGCCGCCGGGACGTCTCCCGTTTTAACTATGGCTACACCTTC
many	TRBV29-1	13	NA	TRBJ2-7	CSVEPDSNYEQYF	TGCAGCGTTGAACCCGACAGCAACTACGAGCAGTACTTC
NA	TRBV3-1	14	NA	TRBJ1-3	CACCFYQGKDTIYF	TGTGCCTGCTGCTTTTATCAGGGGAAAGACACCATATATTTT
many	TRBV11-2	13	NA	TRBJ2-5	CASSRTWRETQYF	TGTGCCAGCAGCCGGACCTGGCGGGAGACCCAGTACTTC
many	TRBV30	17	TRBD2	TRBJ2-1	CAWGGGTSGSAYNEQFF	TGTGCCTGGGGTGGGGGGACTAGCGGGAGTGCATACAATGAGCAGTTCTTC
NA	TRBV3-1	11	TRBD1	TRBJ2-5	CAIWGQGGRYF	TGTGCCATCTGGGGACAGGGCGGACGGTACTTC